These 14 T cell receptor beta chains were sequenced from one sample in a study of cytomegalovirus exposure and HLA in healthy donors. With 60 Vbeta and 13 Jbeta primers, the PCR was carried out. Repertoires were generated with immunoSEQ multiplex PCR, while TCRdb's copy carries only in-frame clones and drops some. The specimen's table records tens of thousands of clones. What was sequenced was PBMCs. The receptors derive from a male donor in good health and CMV-seronegative.

V is TRBV18 and J is TRBJ1-5; D is perhaps TRBD1 (5 bases). Germline CDR1 reads KGHSH; CDR2 reads LQKENI. The CDR3 length is 16 residues. V was clipped by 6 bases and J by 6 bases, with 21 bases between them. CDR3 sequence reads: CASSSTARGGGQPQHF. DNA of the CDR3: TGTGCCAGCTCGTCGACGGCCCGGGGCGGGGGTCAGCCCCAGCATTTT.

The V and J genes are TRBV2 and TRBJ1-1; the D gene is possibly TRBD1 (6 bases). This CDR3 contains 14 residues. Germline CDR1 reads SNHLY; CDR2 reads FYNNEI. V gave up 6 bases and J gave up 2 bases, with 13 bases separating them. The CDR3 DNA follows: TGTGCCAGCAGCCCAACAGGGATTAACACTGAAGCTTTCTTT. Translated, it gives CASSPTGINTEAFF.

The rearrangement uses TRBV12-5 and TRBJ1-2; 7 nucleotides agree with TRBD1. Trimming removed 2 bases from V and 0 bases from J; junction bases left unmatched: 9. Germline CDR1 and CDR2: LGHNT and FRNRAP. The CDR3 is 17 amino acids. CDR3 residues: CASGLKMGQPANYGYTF. CDR3 nucleotides: TGTGCTAGTGGTTTGAAGATGGGACAGCCAGCTAACTATGGCTACACCTTC.

DNA of the CDR3: TGTGCCAGCAGCTCTGGGGGGAACAATCAGCCCCAGCATTTT. Translating it yields CASSSGGNNQPQHF. The gene calls are TRBV5-4 and TRBJ1-5; TRBD1 is a possible D gene (5 bases). Germline V CDR1 and CDR2: SGHNT, YYREEE (reference sequence). The CDR3 runs 14 residues. Trimming left V 3 bases short and J 3 bases short, with 10 bases between.

The chain uses TRBV19 and TRBJ2-3; D remains ambiguous. This CDR3 region has 11 residues. V was cut by 5 bases and J by 4 bases, with 4 bases left in between. Germline-derived CDR1 and CDR2 are LNHDA and SQIVND (reference sequence). This CDR3 reads CASSSADTQYF. For the CDR3, the DNA is TGTGCCAGTAGTTCTGCAGATACGCAGTATTTT.

This chain links TRBV14 with TRBJ2-5; the match to TRBD1 covers 8 bases. CDR3 length: 15 amino acids. Trimming at V came to 5 bases and at J to 1 base, leaving 6 bases not matched to a gene. Germline CDR1 reads SGHDN; CDR2 reads FVKESK. CDR3 sequence reads: CASSSQTGAQETQYF. Here the CDR3 DNA reads TGTGCCAGCAGCTCCCAGACAGGGGCCCAAGAGACCCAGTACTTC.

V gene TRBV19 combines with J gene TRBJ2-6, with 8 bases fitting TRBD2. J lost 0 bases, V lost 6 bases, and 7 bases had no gene match. The CDR3 runs to 17 residues. Germline values: CDR1 LNHDA, CDR2 SQIVND (reference sequence). The CDR3 sequence: CASRGREGISGANVLTF. The CDR3 region has the DNA TGTGCCAGTAGGGGACGGGAGGGGATCTCTGGGGCCAACGTCCTGACTTTC.

The V and J genes are TRBV18 and TRBJ2-7; TRBD2 matches 7 bases. V gave up 1 base and J gave up 2 bases; unmatched junction bases: 5. This CDR3 comprises 15 residues. CDR1 and CDR2 from the germline V gene are KGHSH and LQKENI. CDR3 bases: TGTGCCAGCTCACCACTCGGGGCGGGAGCCTACGAGCAGTACTTC. Translating gives CASSPLGAGAYEQYF.

In DNA, the CDR3 is TGCGCCAGCAGCTTGTCAGGAGATACGCAGTATTTT. As protein: CASSLSGDTQYF. The chain employs TRBV5-1 and TRBJ2-3; D gene unclear. V was clipped by 1 base and J by 5 bases, with 5 bases between them. CDR1 and CDR2 from the germline V gene are SGHRS and YFSETQ. The CDR3 covers 12 residues.

This rearrangement joins TRBV18 to TRBJ2-5; D is unresolved. The better agreement between TRBJ2-7 and the DNA end casts doubt on the J call. This CDR3 has 14 residues. Looked up from germline, CDR1 is KGHSH and CDR2 is LQKENI. The CDR3 bases are TGTGCCAGCTCACCACGGTCCGGTGCCTACGAGCAGTACTTC. Its translation is CASSPRSGAYEQYF.

This chain joins TRBV2 and TRBJ2-2; 8 bases agree with TRBD1. Losses at the gene ends were 6 bases for V and 8 bases for J; bases not matched to a gene: 5. The CDR3 is made up of 13 amino acids. Germline CDR1 and CDR2: SNHLY and FYNNEI. The CDR3 DNA reads as TGTGCCAGCAGCGGACAGGGTGTGGGGGAGCTGTTTTTT. The encoded protein is CASSGQGVGELFF.

The V gene is TRBV18, the J gene TRBJ1-1; no clear D gene. The CDR3 length is 16 residues. The germline V gene encodes CDR1 KGHSH and CDR2 LQKENI. Trimming stripped 3 bases from V and 3 bases from J, with 17 bases between. The CDR3 protein is CASSPRRLSADTEAFF. CDR3 DNA: TGTGCCAGCTCACCCCGGCGGCTCTCTGCTGACACTGAAGCTTTCTTT. Looking up the rest from reference TRBV18 and TRBJ1-1 gives the full variable domain: NAGVMQNPRHLVRRRGQEARLRCSPMKGHSHVYWYRQLPEEGLKFMVYLQKENIIDESGMPKERFSAEFPKEGPSILRIQQVVRGDSAAYFCASSPRRLSADTEAFFGQGTRLTVV.

The genes are TRBV27 and TRBJ2-5, with 9 bases matching TRBD2. CDR3 length: 15 amino acids. J gave up 5 bases and V 2 bases, and 6 bases lay outside the gene matches. Per germline, CDR1 MNHEY and CDR2 SMNVEV (reference sequence). Here the CDR3 reads CASSLGLAGWETQYF. DNA for the CDR3: TGTGCCAGCAGTTTAGGGCTAGCGGGATGGGAGACCCAGTACTTC.

The chain uses TRBV9 and TRBJ2-2, with TRBD1 matching over 7 bases. J was trimmed by 6 bases and V by 0 bases; bases with no gene match: 20. The CDR3 is 20 residues long. The germline gives CDR1 SGDLS, CDR2 YYNGEE. The CDR3 region has the DNA TGTGCCAGCAGCGTAGCTCCGACAGGGATACCACCAAGGGGACCCGGGGAGCTGTTTTTT. Translated: CASSVAPTGIPPRGPGELFF.